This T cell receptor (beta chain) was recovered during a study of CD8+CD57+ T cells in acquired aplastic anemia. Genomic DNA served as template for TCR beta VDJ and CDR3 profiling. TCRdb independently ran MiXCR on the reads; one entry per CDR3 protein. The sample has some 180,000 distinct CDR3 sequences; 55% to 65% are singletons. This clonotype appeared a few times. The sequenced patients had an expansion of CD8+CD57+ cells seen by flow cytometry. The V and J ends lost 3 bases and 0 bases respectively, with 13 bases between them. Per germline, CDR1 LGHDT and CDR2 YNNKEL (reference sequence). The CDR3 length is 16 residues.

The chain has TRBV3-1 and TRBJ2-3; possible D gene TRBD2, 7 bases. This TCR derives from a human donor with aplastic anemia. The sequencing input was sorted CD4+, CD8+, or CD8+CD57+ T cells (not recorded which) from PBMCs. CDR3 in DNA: TGTGCCAGCAGCCACCGGGGGGCCTACAGCACAGATACGCAGTATTTT. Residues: CASSHRGAYSTDTQYF.